This T cell receptor beta chain appears in the sequencing data of a study of OX40 agonist ivuxolimab in advanced cancers. Background on the whole study: The costimulatory receptor OX40 (CD134) was targeted by ivuxolimab, a fully human IgG2 agonistic monoclonal antibody. Intravenous ivuxolimab was administered to patients every 2 weeks at six dose levels: 0.01, 0.1, 0.3, 1.5, 3 and 10 mg/kg. Of the roughly 51 patients in dose escalation, some 19 had hepatocellular carcinoma, roughly 15 had melanoma, 9 had renal cell carcinoma and 9 had head and neck cancer. The dose-escalation cohort was almost 85% male with a mean age of roughly 62 years, ranging from 23 to 79. Prior anti-PD-1, anti-PD-L1 or anti-CTLA-4 therapy was permitted, and checkpoint inhibitors had been received by roughly 42% of dose-escalation patients. Partial responses were achieved by three dose-escalation patients, of whom one had hepatocellular carcinoma and two had cutaneous melanoma. Peripheral TCRbeta sequencing aimed to test whether ivuxolimab altered TCR sequence diversity and caused clonal T-cell expansion. The paper reports the monotherapy dose-escalation portion (N of about 51 patients) of the phase I ivuxolimab trial.

The V end gives up 2 bases and the J end 3 bases, leaving 7 bases in the junction not matched to a gene. The cysteine opens and the phenylalanine closes a CDR3 of 16 amino acids. Only CDR3 DNA remains: 48 bases, in frame from the first base. Looking up the germline V gene yields CDR1 LGHNT and CDR2 FRNRAP. The trial excluded patients who had a history of autoimmune disease or were on systemic immunosuppression. Peripheral blood for TCR sequencing was collected from all dose cohorts at baseline, on cycle 4 day 1, and on cycle 7 day 1. Samples were obtained from an open-label, multicenter, first-in-human phase I dose-escalation trial of ivuxolimab. Adults with locally advanced or metastatic melanoma, renal cell carcinoma, hepatocellular carcinoma or head and neck squamous cell carcinoma were enrolled in the trial. Before TCR sequencing, CD4+ T cells and CD8+ T cells from peripheral blood were sorted into separate populations.

Beyond this particular receptor, the publication reports: Low levels of normalized T-cell clonal expansion were also seen in some nonresponding patients. At doses of 0.1 to 3.0 mg/kg, clonal expansion of both CD4+ and CD8+ blood T cells was observed from baseline to week 6. Which antigens the clonally expanded peripheral T cells were specific for was not determined. Partial responders in the 0.1-3.0 mg/kg groups had among the lowest normalized peripheral clonal expansion, especially among CD8+ T cells. On average, CD8+ T cells showed more expanded clones than CD4+ T cells after ivuxolimab.

To sequence the TCRbeta CDR3 region, genomic DNA was isolated from the sorted cells. TCRbeta CDR3 regions were sequenced using the immunoSEQ Assay. TCRdb mirrors the immuneACCESS table, restricted to in-frame sequences. Some clones are absent from its copies; in checked studies, under half trace to an unresolved V gene, and the reason for the others is unknown. For this sample the table gives about 79,000 clones, of which about 88% were detected only once. The leading ten clones occupy around 4.3% of the sample. Comments on this clone: The antigen it recognizes is unknown. One base away there is no much larger clone; base qualities are not given.

This clonotype was sampled from an adult with an advanced solid tumor such as melanoma, head and neck, liver or kidney cancer. The sequencing used CD4+ or CD8+ T cells sorted from blood, collected in a trial of the OX40 agonist ivuxolimab. The V and J segments used are TRBV12-5 and TRBJ2-1; 7 central bases correspond to TRBD1. DNA sequence: TGTGCTAGTGGTTTGCCAGGACAGGCAGGCTACAATGAGCAGTTCTTC. This sequence encodes CASGLPGQAGYNEQFF.